A selection of T cell receptor beta chains follows, all from one sample in a study of cytomegalovirus exposure and HLA in healthy donors. The method was immunoSEQ multiplex PCR; TCRdb's version includes in-frame clones alone and lacks a portion of them. The table lists 100,000 to 150,000 clones. Sequencing used PBMCs. These TCRs come from a man aged 35-49 years in good health and CMV-seronegative. Both conserved end residues are part of each CDR3.

>TRBJ2-1|TRBV29-1
CSVGFLAESNEQFF
>TRBJ1-1|TRBV7-3
CASSPQSSGNTEAFF
>TRBJ2-6|TRBV5-5
CASSLGGGSGANVLTF
>TRBJ2-7|TRBV4-2
CANSHLAGVAYEQYF
>TRBJ1-2|TRBV6-5
CASTLSRNYGYTF
>TRBJ2-1|TRBV28
CASSVSGGGYNEQFF
>TRBJ1-1|TRBV20-1
CSARAGFF
>TRBJ2-2|TRBV7-6
CAGGEGLFNTGELFF
>TRBJ2-7|TRBV7-2
CASSFAGSGFEQYF
>TRBJ2-5|TRBV23-1
CASSQSSRVPAETQYF
>TRBJ2-2|TRBV6-5
CASSYSGVTGELFF
>TRBJ1-3|TRBV4-1
CASSQDGQGGFGNTIYF
>TRBJ2-1|TRBV5-1
CASKAGGSYNEQFF
>TRBJ2-1|TRBV10-2
CASKGSAGVRNEQFF
>TRBJ2-2|TRBV21-1
CASSSLLAVMAGELFF
>TRBJ1-1|TRBV7-3
CASSSRGTGWNTEAFF
>TRBJ1-1|TRBV5-5
CASSLVSGQGATEAFF
>TRBJ1-5|TRBV28
CASSPRSPPQHF
>TRBJ2-1|TRBV11-1
CASSWSGGRSYNEQFF
>TRBJ2-1|TRBV11-3
CASSQLAGQYNEQFF
>TRBJ1-1|TRBV6-5
CASSGGVNTEAFF
>TRBJ1-2|TRBV5-1
CASSLVTGGDYGYTF
>TRBJ2-3|TRBV11-2
CASSLVGADTQYF
>TRBJ2-7|TRBV7-2
CASSLGAEQYF
>TRBJ2-3|TRBV18
CASSPGLGLDTQYF
>TRBJ2-5|TRBV27
CASRYRGGFLAETQYF
>TRBJ2-7|TRBV7-2
CASSPDLAEYYEQYF
>TRBJ2-2|TRBV5-4
CASSSLAGFTNTGELFF
>TRBJ2-1|TRBV7-2
CASSFVGTTTNEQFF
>TRBJ2-3|TRBV9
CASRPGGTDTQYF
>TRBJ2-5|TRBV5-1
CASSFRGGETQYF
>TRBJ1-1|TRBV5-1
CASSSGFSVKGDTEAFF
>TRBJ1-2|TRBV4-1
CASSQAGLGGYTF
>TRBJ1-1|TRBV7-6
CASSKQGNTEAFF
>TRBJ2-3|TRBV4-2
CASSQQTSGTTDTQYF
>TRBJ1-2|TRBV4-1
CASSQLGGGNYGYTF
>TRBJ1-3|TRBV11-2
CASSSIQGAGNTIYF
>TRBJ2-1|TRBV30
CAWSVDIREGNEQFF
>TRBJ1-6|TRBV6-5
CASRWGSLSSPLHF
>TRBJ1-2|TRBV10-1
CASSVGGSYGYTF
>TRBJ1-2|TRBV6-1
CASRGTGTSYGYTF
>TRBJ1-1|TRBV6-1
CASSEVAGVTNTEAFF
>TRBJ1-5|TRBV6-1
CASTQWGDANQPQHF
>TRBJ2-7|TRBV7-2
CASRWGAGDYEQYF
>TRBJ2-3|TRBV11-2
CASSFVASGISTDTQYF
>TRBJ2-3|TRBV5-8
CASSFGGTTDTQYF
>TRBJ1-5|TRBV6-5
CASSPTGGGNQPQHF
>TRBJ1-2|TRBV2
CASREDNYGYTF
>TRBJ2-1|TRBV11-2
CASRTLAGGQFF
>TRBJ2-5|TRBV28
CASSAGQGRRETQYF
>TRBJ2-3|TRBV6-5
CASSSGGGLTDTQYF
>TRBJ2-3|TRBV18
CASSQLGGLVTDTQYF
>TRBJ2-1|TRBV27
CASSLVRRGEQFF
>TRBJ2-1|TRBV6-6
CASRIAGEFLNQQFF
>.|TRBV5-1
CASRRGSSPYEQYF
>TRBJ1-2|TRBV28
CASSDSPGQGVYGYTF
>TRBJ2-1|TRBV9
CASSVVGQGTNEQFF